What follows are 23 T cell receptor beta chains derived from one specimen sequenced in a study of T cells in tumors after PD-1 blockade. Only in-frame clones appear in the TCRdb table, and some are missing; sequencing was by immunoSEQ multiplex PCR. The data contain about 20,000 clones, around 80% of them seen just once; the ten biggest clones take up over 20%. Source: PBMCs, taken before anti-PD-1 treatment. Source of these receptors: a human donor with basal cell carcinoma.

The chain joins TRBV3-1 (or the pseudogene TRBV3-2) to TRBJ2-2, with 8 bases lining up with TRBD1. The CDR3 sequence is 16 residues long. The V gene's germline CDR1 is LGHDT and CDR2 YNNKEL (reference sequence). The V segment lost 4 bases and the J segment 1 base; nucleotides outside the gene matches: 5. CDR3 sequence reads: CASSPQDRGNTGELFF. The DNA for the CDR3 is TGTGCCAGCAGCCCCCAAGACAGGGGGAACACCGGGGAGCTGTTTTTT.

With regard to this clone: Other DNA sequences from this sample encode an identical CDR3 as well. This chain uses TRBV2 with TRBJ2-1, with D possibly matching TRBD2 (7 bases). This CDR3 is built from 19 residues. Per the germline V gene, CDR1 is SNHLY and CDR2 is FYNNEI. In DNA form, the CDR3 reads TGTCCCACCAGTGATGGGGGGGCGGGGGAGGGGAGCTCCTACAATGAGCAGTTCTTC. It is translated as CPTSDGGAGEGSSYNEQFF.

In this sample, this clone is medium-sized (0.01 to 0.1%). The J gene is TRBJ2-1, the V gene TRBV4-1; 10 nucleotides match TRBD2. There are 15 residues in the CDR3. Germline-derived CDR1 and CDR2 are MGHRA and YSYEKL. Trimming cost V 5 bases and J 4 bases; bases outside gene matches: 5. As DNA, the CDR3 is TGCGCCAGCAGCAGCTTAGCGGGAGGTTACAATGAGCAGTTCTTC. Its protein product is CASSSLAGGYNEQFF.

The gene calls are TRBV2 and TRBJ2-3; the D gene is possibly TRBD2 (6 bases). Germline V gives CDR1 SNHLY, CDR2 FYNNEI. The CDR3 has 15 residues. V was pared by 3 bases and J by 0 bases, with 10 bases between. The CDR3 here is CASSDGGISTDTQYF. The DNA of the CDR3 is TGTGCCAGCAGTGATGGGGGGATTAGCACAGATACGCAGTATTTT.

The V gene is TRBV6-4, the J gene TRBJ2-3; no definite D call. Trimming took 3 bases from V and 4 from J, leaving 11 bases between them. The CDR3 runs 14 residues. CDR1 is MRHNA, CDR2 SNTAGT, per germline. CDR3 bases: TGTGCCAGCAGTGAGTGGAAGGGCTCAGATACGCAGTATTTT. This gives the protein CASSEWKGSDTQYF.

V is TRBV4-2 and J is TRBJ1-4; the match to TRBD1 covers 9 bases. This CDR3 has 15 residues. The J segment lost 6 bases and the V segment lost 3 bases, leaving 5 bases of the junction unmatched. Germline V gene lookup returns CDR1 LGHNA and CDR2 YNFKEQ. As DNA, the CDR3 is TGTGCCAGCAGCCAGGGGACAGGGACAGATGAAAAACTGTTTTTT. Translated: CASSQGTGTDEKLFF.

This chain joins TRBV5-1 and TRBJ2-3; D gene unclear. The germline V gene has CDR1 SGHRS and CDR2 YFSETQ. The CDR3 is 13 amino acids. With 4 bases removed from V and 1 base from J, the gap between germline ends came to 7 bases. The CDR3 DNA reads as TGCGCCAGCAGCCGCGGAGGCACAGATACGCAGTATTTT. It translates to CASSRGGTDTQYF. Based on the CDR3 plus reference TRBV5-1 and TRBJ2-3, the full variable domain is KAGVTQTPRYLIKTRGQQVTLSCSPISGHRSVSWYQQTPGQGLQFLFEYFSETQRNKGNFPGRFSGRQFSNSRSEMNVSTLELGDSALYLCASSRGGTDTQYFGPGTRLTVL.

The DNA of the CDR3 is TGTGCCAGCAGTTTAAATCTTTGGGAGACCCAGTACTTC. It codes for CASSLNLWETQYF. The genes are TRBV12-3 or TRBV12-4 and TRBJ2-5; no clear D. V shed 2 bases and J shed 5 bases, with 9 bases lying between them. The CDR3 loop spans 13 amino acids.

This sequence joins TRBV7-9 and TRBJ2-1, with TRBD2 identical over 13 bases. The CDR3 is 17 amino acids. Germline values: CDR1 SEHNR, CDR2 FQNEAQ (reference sequence). V was pared by 1 base and J by 8 bases, with 8 bases of the junction left unmatched. Here the CDR3 reads CASSLGGGLAGAHEQFF. In DNA, the CDR3 is TGTGCCAGCAGCTTAGGGGGAGGACTAGCGGGAGCCCATGAGCAGTTCTTC.

This clone was picked up one time. This chain joins TRBV10-3 and TRBJ2-3, with D possibly TRBD1 on 5 matching bases. Germline assignment: CDR1 ENHRY and CDR2 SYGVKD. V lost 10 bases, J lost 4 bases, and 15 bases lay in between. This CDR3 is 13 amino acids long. CDR3 sequence (DNA): TGTGCCACGAAGGGCCAGGGCGCAGATACGCAGTATTTT. Protein: CATKGQGADTQYF.

The chain links TRBV7-9 to TRBJ2-1; D call uncertain. CDR3 length: 11 residues. V shed 1 base and J shed 7 bases, with 2 bases lying between them. Germline V lookup: CDR1 SEHNR, CDR2 FQNEAQ (reference sequence). CDR3 in amino acids: CASSLGNEQFF. In DNA, the CDR3 is TGTGCCAGCAGCTTAGGGAATGAGCAGTTCTTC.

The rearrangement links TRBV18 to TRBJ1-3; D remains ambiguous. Germline assignment: CDR1 KGHSH and CDR2 LQKENI. This CDR3 comprises 15 residues. V was trimmed by 0 bases and J by 2 bases, leaving 8 bases between them. CDR3 protein: CASSPPHVPGNTIYF. The CDR3 DNA reads TGTGCCAGCTCACCACCTCACGTTCCTGGAAACACCATATATTTT.

This chain links TRBV5-6 with TRBJ2-5; maybe TRBD2 (7 bases). The V gene lost 0 bases and the J gene lost 5 bases, with 17 bases spanning the gap. This CDR3 is 16 amino acids long. Germline CDR1 and CDR2: SGHDT and YYEEEE. CDR3: CASSLDGGGQGETQYF. The CDR3 coding sequence is TGTGCCAGCAGCTTGGATGGCGGGGGCCAGGGGGAGACCCAGTACTTC.

The V gene is TRBV9, the J gene TRBJ2-5; D possibly corresponds to TRBD1 (5 bases). Trimming stripped 3 bases from V and 4 bases from J, with 10 bases between. CDR1 and CDR2 (germline): SGDLS, YYNGEE. The CDR3 covers 13 residues. For the CDR3, the DNA is TGTGCCAGCAGCGCCAGACAGTTAGAGACCCAGTACTTC. It codes for CASSARQLETQYF.

The chain links TRBV7-2 to TRBJ2-3; 14 nucleotides align to TRBD2. Per germline, CDR1 SGHTA and CDR2 FQGNSA. This CDR3 has 14 amino acids. The trim removed 3 bases at V and 9 bases at J, leaving 2 bases unmatched. CDR3 amino acids: CASSLTSGGGTQYF. Written as DNA, the CDR3 is TGTGCCAGCAGCTTGACTAGCGGGGGGGGAACGCAGTATTTT.

The chain has TRBV15 and TRBJ2-7; D is unclear. There are 15 residues in the CDR3. V shed 0 bases and J shed 1 base, with 10 bases lying between them. Germline V CDR1 and CDR2: LNHNV, YYDKDF (reference sequence). In DNA, the CDR3 is TGTGCCACCAGCAGAGATCGTGGTGGGTCCTACGAGCAGTACTTC. It specifies CATSRDRGGSYEQYF.

The CDR3, as DNA: TGTGCCAGCTCACTCAGGACAGGGGAAGGCTATGGCTACACCTTC. Translation: CASSLRTGEGYGYTF. The chain joins TRBV18 to TRBJ1-2; 9 nucleotides agree with TRBD1. After removal of 4 bases from V and 4 bases from J, the junction contained 7 bases not matched to a gene. This CDR3 is built from 15 residues. Germline CDR1 is KGHSH and CDR2 is LQKENI.

Only a few counts were recorded for this clone. DNA for the CDR3: TGTGCCAGCCAACCGACCAGGGGTAGGTACGAGCAGTACTTC. This codes for CASQPTRGRYEQYF. The chain uses TRBV28 and TRBJ2-7; D might be TRBD1 (6 bases). This CDR3 has 14 amino acids. V was clipped by 8 bases and J by 4 bases, with 18 bases between them. Germline loops: CDR1 MDHEN, CDR2 SYDVKM.

This chain connects TRBV5-5 to TRBJ2-3; D is undetermined. Between the trimmed V and J ends, which lost 0 bases and 2 bases, there was a span of 4 bases. The CDR3 loop spans 13 amino acids. Looked up from germline, CDR1 is SGHKS and CDR2 is YYEKEE (reference sequence). DNA of the CDR3: TGTGCCAGCAGCTTGGATTTCACAGATACGCAGTATTTT. Amino acid sequence: CASSLDFTDTQYF.

On this clone itself: At one end the junction does not follow the germline gene, possibly because of a read error. The chain uses TRBV9 and TRBJ1-4; 7 nucleotides line up with TRBD1. The length of the CDR3 is 15 residues. Germline V gene sequence: CDR1 SGDLS, CDR2 YYNGEE. CDR3 region: CAGSVTAGGNEKLFF. The CDR3 bases are TGTGCCGGCAGCGTAACGGCAGGGGGAAATGAAAAACTGTTTTTT.

CDR3 amino acids: CASSHKNTEAFF. The CDR3 nucleotides are TGTGCCAGCAGCCACAAGAACACTGAAGCTTTCTTT. This sequence joins TRBV14 and TRBJ1-1; D unclear. Per the germline V gene, CDR1 is SGHDN and CDR2 is FVKESK. Trimming shortened V by 3 bases and J by 1 base, and 3 bases separated the two germline ends. This CDR3 spans 12 amino acids. Variable domain in full (rest from reference TRBV14 and TRBJ1-1): EAGVTQFPSHSVIEKGQTVTLRCDPISGHDNLYWYRRVMGKEIKFLLHFVKESKQDESGMPNNRFLAERTGGTYSTLKVQPAELEDSGVYFCASSHKNTEAFFGQGTRLTVV.

This chain connects TRBV7-3 to TRBJ2-1; 7 bases fit TRBD2. After removal of 5 bases from V and 10 bases from J, the junction contained 5 bases not matched to a gene. The CDR3 spans 12 residues. Germline loops: CDR1 SGHTA, CDR2 FQGTGA. The CDR3 spells CASSTSRGEQFF. The CDR3, as DNA: TGTGCCAGCAGCACCTCGCGGGGGGAGCAGTTCTTC.

This chain connects TRBV6-5 to TRBJ2-7; 13 positions agree with TRBD2. The CDR3 spans 15 residues. The V gene's germline CDR1 is MNHEY and CDR2 SVGAGI. V lost 6 bases, J lost 1 base, and 3 bases stayed unmatched. The CDR3 loop is CASRTGLAGSYEQYF. In DNA form, the CDR3 reads TGTGCCAGCAGAACGGGACTAGCGGGATCCTACGAGCAGTACTTC.